Following are 9 T cell receptor beta chains from one sample sequenced in a study of blood T cells in healthy people across ages (dated by TCRdb to the mid-2010s). The protocol used for the library was 5' RACE. TCRdb shows the sequencer as Illumina HiSeq 2500. A second 7 to 11 cycle PCR used a sample-barcoded 5' primer and a J-beta primer mix. Clones were called with MiXCR by TCRdb after fastp trimmed the public reads at Q25, and only in-frame beta chains were retained. For every CDR3 protein sequence, its rows merge into one entry that carries the most common genes and DNA. The table for this sample lists 600,000 to 1,000,000 distinct CDR3 sequences; 25% of them were counted only once. Jointly, the top ten make up approximately 4% of the sample. A further study also used this sample, focusing on T cells of mothers and their children.

Sequencing was carried out using blood. These TCRs come from a boy aged 5-17 years in good health.

The chain couples TRBV27 to TRBJ2-4; possibly TRBD2 for D (5 bases). V lost 5 bases, J lost 9 bases, and 14 bases lay in between. The V gene's germline CDR1 is MNHEY and CDR2 SMNVEV (reference sequence). The CDR3 consists of 13 residues. This chain's CDR3 is CASSRIRRGIQYF. CDR3 coding DNA: TGTGCCAGCAGTCGGATTCGACGGGGCATTCAGTACTTC.

V usage is TRBV7-9 and J usage is TRBJ1-2, with D possibly TRBD1 on 5 matching bases. The CDR3 loop spans 15 amino acids. Germline lookup yields CDR1 SEHNR and CDR2 FQNEAQ (reference sequence). With 4 bases removed from V and 0 bases from J, the gap between germline ends came to 12 bases. CDR3 region: CASSSQQATNYGYTF. CDR3 coding DNA: TGTGCCAGCAGCTCCCAACAGGCTACTAACTATGGCTACACCTTC.

CDR3 sequence: CASSQDILTYTETQYF. CDR3 nucleotides: TGCGCCAGCAGCCAAGATATCCTGACCTACACAGAGACCCAGTACTTC. The J gene is TRBJ2-5, the V gene TRBV4-3; D gene unclear. Germline lookup yields CDR1 LGHNA and CDR2 YSLEER. The V end was cut by 0 bases, the J end by 4 bases, with 15 bases between. This CDR3 contains 16 residues.

V and J are TRBV5-1 and TRBJ2-7; TRBD2 agrees at 7 bases. CDR1 SGHRS and CDR2 YFSETQ come from the germline V gene. The CDR3 contains 16 residues. J gave up 7 bases and V 0 bases, and 13 bases lay outside the gene matches. CDR3 nucleotides: TGCGCCAGCAGCTTGGATCGTGGCGGGAGTCTTTCGGAGCAGTACTTC. This codes for CASSLDRGGSLSEQYF.

This clonotype was recorded a few times. The CDR3 bases are TGCTGCAGCTTGGGGGCCACAGATACGCAGTATTTT. This translates into CCSLGATDTQYF. V is TRBV29-1 and J is TRBJ2-3; TRBD1 might be the D (6 bases). There are 12 residues in the CDR3. Per germline, CDR1 SQVTM and CDR2 ANQGSEA.

This chain connects TRBV20-1 to TRBJ2-7; D may be TRBD1 (5 bases). V lost 2 bases to trimming and J lost 10 bases, with 6 bases between them. The CDR3 spans 9 residues. Germline V CDR1 and CDR2: DFQATT, SNEGSKA (reference sequence). In nucleotides, the CDR3 is TGCAGTGCTAGACAGGGACAGTACTTC. Protein sequence: CSARQGQYF.

This clonotype has just a few counts. This rearrangement joins TRBV15 to TRBJ1-1; D is uncertain. The V end was cut by 4 bases, the J end by 4 bases, with 10 bases between. CDR1 is LNHNV and CDR2 is YYDKDF in the germline V gene (reference sequence). CDR3 length: 13 residues. DNA of the CDR3: TGTGCCACCAGCACCGGACGTATCACTGAAGCTTTCTTT. This translates into CATSTGRITEAFF.

CDR3 sequence reads: CASSSSGGGTEAFF. In nucleotides, the CDR3 is TGTGCCAGCAGTTCATCAGGTGGAGGCACTGAAGCTTTCTTT. The chain carries TRBV27 and TRBJ1-1; D is undetermined. CDR1 is MNHEY and CDR2 is SMNVEV in the germline V gene (reference sequence). Trimming took off 4 bases at V and 4 bases at J, with 13 bases between the two ends. CDR3 length: 14 amino acids.

The sample holds a few counts of this clonotype. This sequence joins TRBV12-3 or TRBV12-4 and TRBJ2-6; no reliable D call. The CDR3 covers 11 residues. V lost 6 bases to trimming and J lost 7 bases, with 4 bases between them. CDR3 amino acids: CASRGANVLTF. CDR3 nucleotide sequence: TGTGCCAGCAGGGGAGCCAACGTCCTGACTTTC.